This T cell receptor beta chain was identified during a study of yellow fever vaccine responses in identical twins. TCRdb reprocessed the RT-PCR reads via MiXCR and lists one record per CDR3 protein. This sample has around 780 distinct CDR3 sequences, with 80% found just once. CDR1 is SNHLY, CDR2 FYNNEI, per germline. The CDR3 totals 12 residues. V lost 5 bases, J lost 4 bases, and 6 bases lay in between. The source material was T cells from blood (PBMCs), unsorted or a sorted subset (not recorded which), sampled before or after yellow fever vaccination (not recorded which). This TCR was sampled from a female donor who received the yellow fever vaccine. This chain joins TRBV2 and TRBJ1-5; D remains unclear. The CDR3 protein is CASSHLNQPQHF. The CDR3 region has the DNA TGTGCCAGCAGTCATTTAAATCAGCCCCAGCATTTT.